This T cell receptor (beta chain) is drawn from a study of T cells in tuberculosis. Study in general: The T cells targeted glucose monomycolate, a mycobacterial lipid, via CD1B. General study points: Active tuberculosis alpha repertoires lay closer to GMM-specific TCRs than controls'.

Comment on this clone: What it binds is not known.

The protocol was immunoSEQ multiplex PCR, while the TCRdb copy is restricted to in-frame clones and leaves out a portion. The sample consists of 35,000 to 45,000 clones, roughly 93% of them appearing once. Each clinical donor contributed on average roughly 92,000 T cells from unsorted cryopreserved PBMC. There are 14 residues in the CDR3. CDR1 WSHSY and CDR2 SAAADI come from the germline V gene. V trimming: 6 bases; J trimming: 8 bases; junction bases outside the gene matches: 6. The sequence derives from a donor aged 10-30 years with latent tuberculosis or without tuberculosis infection. Some clones in this sample may be carry-over from other donors' samples. V usage is TRBV10-2 and J usage is TRBJ2-2; 10 nucleotides align to TRBD1. The sequencing input was PBMCs. The CDR3 reads CASRGTGEVGELFF. The DNA for the CDR3 is TGCGCCAGCAGAGGGACAGGGGAGGTGGGGGAGCTGTTTTTT.